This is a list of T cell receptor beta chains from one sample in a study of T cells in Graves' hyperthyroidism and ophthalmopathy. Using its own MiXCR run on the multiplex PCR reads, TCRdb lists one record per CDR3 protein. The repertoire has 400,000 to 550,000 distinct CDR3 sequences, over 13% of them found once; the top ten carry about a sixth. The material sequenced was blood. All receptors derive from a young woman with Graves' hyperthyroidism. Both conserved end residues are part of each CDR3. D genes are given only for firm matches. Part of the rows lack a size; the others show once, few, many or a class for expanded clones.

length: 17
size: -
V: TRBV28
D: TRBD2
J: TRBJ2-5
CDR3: CASIALGLAGGRETQYF
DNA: TGTGCCAGCATCGCCTTAGGGCTAGCGGGAGGAAGGGAGACCCAGTACTTC

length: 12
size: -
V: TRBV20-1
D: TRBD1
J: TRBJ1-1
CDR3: CSASQGDTEAFF
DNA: TGCAGTGCTAGCCAGGGGGACACTGAAGCTTTCTTT

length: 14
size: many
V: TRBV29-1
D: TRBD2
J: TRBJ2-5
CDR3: CSVGPSGSGKTQYF
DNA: TGCAGCGTTGGCCCTAGCGGGAGTGGGAAGACCCAGTACTTC

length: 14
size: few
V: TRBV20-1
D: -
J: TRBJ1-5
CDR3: CSARDRRGDQPQHF
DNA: TGCAGTGCTAGAGATAGGAGGGGGGACCAGCCCCAGCATTTT

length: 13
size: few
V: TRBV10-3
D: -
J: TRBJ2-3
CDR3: CAISLTLTDTQYF
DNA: TGTGCCATCAGTCTAACCCTGACAGATACGCAGTATTTT

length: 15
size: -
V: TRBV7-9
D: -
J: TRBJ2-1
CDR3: CASSLSGRAPNEQFF
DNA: TGTGCCAGCAGCTTAAGTGGGCGGGCCCCCAATGAGCAGTTCTTC

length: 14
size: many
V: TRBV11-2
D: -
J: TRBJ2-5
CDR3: CASTKGQYGETQYF
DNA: TGTGCCAGCACCAAGGGACAATATGGAGAGACCCAGTACTTC

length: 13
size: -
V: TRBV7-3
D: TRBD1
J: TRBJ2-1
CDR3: CASSPTGVAEQFF
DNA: TGTGCCAGCAGCCCAACAGGGGTAGCTGAGCAGTTCTTC

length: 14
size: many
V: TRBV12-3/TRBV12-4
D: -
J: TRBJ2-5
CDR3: CASSPTGFGETQYF
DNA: TGTGCCAGCAGCCCCACAGGGTTTGGGGAGACCCAGTACTTC

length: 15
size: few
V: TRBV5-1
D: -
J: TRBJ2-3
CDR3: CASSLDLGLTDTQYF
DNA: TGCGCCAGCAGCTTGGATTTGGGCCTGACAGATACGCAGTATTTT

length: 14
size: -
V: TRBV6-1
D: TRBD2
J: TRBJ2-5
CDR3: CASSAGLAVETQYF
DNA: TGTGCCAGCAGCGCGGGACTAGCAGTAGAGACCCAGTACTTC

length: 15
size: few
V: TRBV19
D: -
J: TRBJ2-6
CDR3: CASSIGGTGANVLTF
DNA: TGTGCCAGTAGTATCGGAGGAACGGGGGCCAACGTCCTGACTTTC

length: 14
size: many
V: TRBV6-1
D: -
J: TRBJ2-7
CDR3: CASLPLTGVREQYF
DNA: TGTGCCAGCCTACCCCTCACCGGAGTACGCGAGCAGTACTTC

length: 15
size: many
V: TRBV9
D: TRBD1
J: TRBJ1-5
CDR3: CASSSGTGGGQPQHF
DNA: TGTGCCAGCAGCAGCGGGACAGGGGGCGGTCAGCCCCAGCATTTT

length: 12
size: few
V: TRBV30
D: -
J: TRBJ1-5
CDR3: CAWDDGGWPQHF
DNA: TGTGCCTGGGACGACGGGGGCTGGCCCCAGCATTTT

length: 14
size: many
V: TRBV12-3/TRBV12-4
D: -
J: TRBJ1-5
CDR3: CASSFVHSNQPQHF
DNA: TGTGCCAGCAGTTTTGTTCATAGCAATCAGCCCCAGCATTTT

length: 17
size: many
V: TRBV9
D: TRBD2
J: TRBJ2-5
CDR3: CASSPHLSGRVQETQYF
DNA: TGTGCCAGCAGCCCACACCTTTCCGGGAGGGTCCAGGAGACCCAGTACTTC